This entry lists 26 T cell receptor beta chains sequenced from one sample in a study of T cell changes during pregnancy in multiple sclerosis (dated by TCRdb to between 2017 and 2020). The protocol used for the library was the immunoSEQ multiplex PCR assay. TCRdb re-hosts the immuneACCESS table, in-frame sequences only. Its copies lack some clones; in the studies checked, an unresolved V gene accounts for under half of them, and the cause for the rest is not known. For this sample there are 34,000 or so clones; just over 90% appear just once. The ten largest clones capture around 12% of the sample. The sequenced sample was CD8+ T cells from peripheral blood mononuclear cells, obtained in the first trimester of pregnancy. These receptors all stem from a female donor with multiple sclerosis, enrolled in a pregnancy study.

The rearrangement uses TRBV2 and TRBJ2-7; D may be TRBD1 (6 bases). Germline CDR1 is SNHLY and CDR2 is FYNNEI. V lost 10 bases and J 4 bases, leaving 14 bases between the germline ends. The CDR3 totals 12 residues. CDR3 in DNA: TGTGCCACCAAACGGACAGAGTACGAGCAGTACTTC. It yields the protein CATKRTEYEQYF.

The chain has TRBV19 and TRBJ2-7; D not certain. The germline V gene encodes CDR1 LNHDA and CDR2 SQIVND (reference sequence). V lost 3 bases and J lost 2, with 11 bases in between. This CDR3 has 14 residues. The CDR3 is CASSISGATYEQYF. In DNA form, the CDR3 reads TGTGCCAGTAGTATTTCCGGTGCCACCTACGAGCAGTACTTC.

The rearrangement joins TRBV4-3 to TRBJ2-7; D is possibly TRBD1 (5 bases). The CDR3 runs 17 residues. Germline-derived CDR1 and CDR2 are LGHNA and YSLEER. V gave up 5 bases and J gave up 1 base, with 21 bases separating them. The CDR3 sequence is CASSAMSGAGISYEQYF. CDR3 bases: TGCGCCAGCAGCGCAATGAGTGGGGCAGGGATATCCTACGAGCAGTACTTC.

This clone appeared a single time. This chain links TRBV19 with TRBJ2-1; TRBD1 is a possible D gene (6 bases). Trimming shortened V by 7 bases and J by 4 bases, and 11 bases separated the two germline ends. The CDR3 is made up of 13 amino acids. CDR1 and CDR2 (germline): LNHDA, SQIVND (reference sequence). This CDR3 is CASTGDRYNEQFF. The CDR3 DNA sequence: TGTGCCAGTACCGGCGACAGGTACAATGAGCAGTTCTTC.

The chain combines TRBV27 with TRBJ2-2, with a possible D match to TRBD2 (5 bases). The V end was cut by 2 bases, the J end by 6 bases, with 10 bases between. The CDR3 has 14 amino acids. Germline CDR1 is MNHEY and CDR2 is SMNVEV (reference sequence). CDR3 in amino acids: CASSLNGVPGELFF. The DNA of the CDR3 is TGTGCCAGCAGTTTAAACGGGGTCCCCGGGGAGCTGTTTTTT.

The chain has TRBV2 and TRBJ2-7, with D perhaps TRBD2 (5 bases). Germline CDR1 SNHLY, CDR2 FYNNEI. The CDR3 is 17 residues long. V was cut by 1 base and J by 6 bases, with 22 bases left in between. The DNA for the CDR3 is TGTGCCAGCAGTGAAGATGGCGGGTCTGACGCCGACTGCGAGCAGTACTTC. Protein: CASSEDGGSDADCEQYF.

V gene TRBV7-9 combines with J gene TRBJ1-1; D is unclear. Trimming stripped 4 bases from V and 5 bases from J, with 14 bases between. This CDR3 has 14 residues. The germline CDR1 and CDR2 sequences are SEHNR and FQNEAQ (reference sequence). The CDR3 DNA follows: TGTGCCAGCAGCTATACGGGCCGCGGGACTGAAGCTTTCTTT. As protein: CASSYTGRGTEAFF.

The rearrangement joins TRBV27 to TRBJ1-1, with D perhaps matching TRBD1 (6 bases). This CDR3 is built from 13 residues. With 1 base removed from V and 4 bases from J, the gap between germline ends came to 7 bases. Germline-derived CDR1 and CDR2 are MNHEY and SMNVEV (reference sequence). CDR3 nucleotides: TGTGCCAGCAGTTTATTCAGGGGCACTGAAGCTTTCTTT. Its translation is CASSLFRGTEAFF.

The chain has TRBV7-9 and TRBJ1-5, with 8 positions matching TRBD1. The CDR3 totals 15 residues. The ends lost 5 bases at V and 5 bases at J; junction bases unmatched: 8. From germline, CDR1 is SEHNR and CDR2 FQNEAQ (reference sequence). The CDR3 sequence is CASSPPGQEDQPQHF. The CDR3 DNA reads as TGTGCCAGCAGCCCTCCGGGACAGGAAGATCAGCCCCAGCATTTT.

This sequence joins TRBV29-1 and TRBJ2-7; a possible D gene is TRBD2 (7 bases). The germline V gene encodes CDR1 SQVTM and CDR2 ANQGSEA. The CDR3 has 15 amino acids. V lost 3 bases, J lost 2 bases, and 17 bases lay in between. The CDR3 sequence is CSVDGVRGGAYEQYF. The CDR3 DNA reads as TGCAGCGTTGACGGTGTTCGAGGGGGGGCCTACGAGCAGTACTTC.

This chain joins TRBV19 and TRBJ2-1, with 8 bases matching TRBD2. The CDR3 contains 15 residues. J lost 3 bases, V lost 3 bases, and 4 bases had no gene match. Germline-derived CDR1 and CDR2 are LNHDA and SQIVND (reference sequence). This CDR3 is CASSIPSGSYNEQFF. Written as DNA, the CDR3 is TGTGCCAGTAGTATCCCGAGCGGGAGCTACAATGAGCAGTTCTTC.

This chain's CDR3 is CSVPAPLTGSGANVLTF. Written as DNA, the CDR3 is TGCAGCGTTCCTGCCCCTCTCACCGGTTCTGGGGCCAACGTCCTGACTTTC. The chain recombines TRBV29-1 with TRBJ2-6; D remains ambiguous. V was cut by 5 bases and J by 1 base, with 18 bases left in between. The germline CDR1 and CDR2 sequences are SQVTM and ANQGSEA. The CDR3 has 17 amino acids.

By proportion, this clone is medium-sized. The chain combines TRBV5-6 with TRBJ1-5, with D perhaps matching TRBD1 (6 bases). V shed 4 bases and J shed 4 bases, with 12 bases lying between them. Looked up from germline, CDR1 is SGHDT and CDR2 is YYEEEE. This CDR3 comprises 14 residues. The CDR3 nucleotides are TGTGCCAGCAGCGGGGGACACCCGAATCAGCCCCAGCATTTT. Protein: CASSGGHPNQPQHF.

The chain couples TRBV28 to TRBJ1-4; weak D call: TRBD1 (6 bases). V was clipped by 5 bases and J by 8 bases, with 15 bases between them. The germline V gene has CDR1 MDHEN and CDR2 SYDVKM. CDR3 length: 14 amino acids. CDR3 DNA: TGTGCCAGCAGTCCTACTGGGGGCCGGGAAAAACTGTTTTTT. Its protein is CASSPTGGREKLFF.

This sequence joins TRBV28 and TRBJ2-5; TRBD1 agrees at 7 bases. Germline V gene lookup returns CDR1 MDHEN and CDR2 SYDVKM. V trimming: 2 bases; J trimming: 6 bases; junction bases outside the gene matches: 9. The CDR3 covers 15 residues. The CDR3 coding sequence is TGTGCCAGCAGTTTAGCACAGGGGAACCTGAAGACCCAGTACTTC. Amino acids: CASSLAQGNLKTQYF.

The rearrangement links TRBV9 to TRBJ2-1, with D perhaps matching TRBD1 (6 bases). Germline loops: CDR1 SGDLS, CDR2 YYNGEE. The CDR3 extends over 13 amino acids. The V gene lost 4 bases and the J gene lost 10 bases, with 15 bases spanning the gap. The DNA for the CDR3 is TGTGCCAGCAGCCCCCGGACAGCTCAAGAGCAGTTCTTC. It is translated as CASSPRTAQEQFF.

The chain joins TRBV15 to TRBJ2-3, with 7 bases fitting TRBD2. V trimming: 10 bases; J trimming: 2 bases; junction bases outside the gene matches: 12. From germline, CDR1 is LNHNV and CDR2 YYDKDF (reference sequence). The CDR3 consists of 15 residues. In DNA form, the CDR3 reads TGTGCCATCGGTGGGGCTAGCGGATTCACAGATACGCAGTATTTT. This gives the protein CAIGGASGFTDTQYF.

V and J are TRBV7-9 and TRBJ2-5; D perhaps matches TRBD2 (5 bases). The CDR3 totals 15 residues. CDR1 SEHNR and CDR2 FQNEAQ come from the germline V gene (reference sequence). V lost 5 bases and J 4 bases, leaving 17 bases between the germline ends. The CDR3 DNA reads as TGTGCCAGCAGCCTCCCAGCCGGGGAGCTAGAGACCCAGTACTTC. Amino acid sequence: CASSLPAGELETQYF.

V usage is TRBV7-9 and J usage is TRBJ1-1; D is undetermined. Germline lookup yields CDR1 SEHNR and CDR2 FQNEAQ (reference sequence). The CDR3 extends over 12 amino acids. V lost 2 bases, J lost 8 bases, and 9 bases lay in between. The CDR3: CASSLFETEAFF. As DNA, the CDR3 is TGTGCCAGCAGCTTATTCGAGACAGAAGCTTTCTTT.

The chain uses TRBV6-9 and TRBJ1-4; D is perhaps TRBD1 (6 bases). Germline V CDR1 and CDR2: MNHGY, SVAAGI. This CDR3 is built from 17 residues. V lost 4 bases and J lost 0, with 15 bases in between. The DNA for the CDR3 is TGTGCCAGCAGTTCCGAGGGGGATGCCGCAACTAATGAAAAACTGTTTTTT. It translates to CASSSEGDAATNEKLFF.

This clone was seen once. In DNA form, the CDR3 reads TGTGCCAGCAGTGGCTGGGACAGGGAAACTGGGGCCAACGTCCTGACTTTC. Translated, it gives CASSGWDRETGANVLTF. The rearrangement joins TRBV25-1 to TRBJ2-6; 9 nucleotides align to TRBD1. Germline CDR1 reads MGHDK; CDR2 reads SYGVNS. V was pared by 4 bases and J by 2 bases, with 6 bases of the junction left unmatched. The CDR3 covers 17 residues.

The chain combines TRBV10-3 with TRBJ2-7; D uncertain. V was shortened by 7 bases and J by 6 bases, with 16 bases between the two germline ends. Germline V gene sequence: CDR1 ENHRY, CDR2 SYGVKD. CDR3 length: 13 amino acids. The DNA for the CDR3 is TGTGCCATCACGACTTCCCGCAGCACCGAGCAGTACTTC. The encoded protein is CAITTSRSTEQYF.

The chain combines TRBV5-4 with TRBJ2-1; tentatively, D is TRBD2 (6 bases). Between the trimmed V and J ends, which lost 2 bases and 6 bases, there was a span of 15 bases. The germline V gene has CDR1 SGHNT and CDR2 YYREEE (reference sequence). This CDR3 contains 15 residues. The CDR3 bases are TGTGCCAGCAGCTTCTCTGGCGGGACCATCAATGAGCAGTTCTTC. Protein: CASSFSGGTINEQFF.

This clone occurred a few times. V usage is TRBV6-6 and J usage is TRBJ2-1; 11 nucleotides line up with TRBD2. The germline V gene encodes CDR1 MNHNY and CDR2 SVGAGI (reference sequence). The V gene end was trimmed by 5 bases and the J gene end by 3 bases; junction bases not matched to a gene: 0. The CDR3 length is 14 residues. The CDR3 DNA reads TGTGCCAGCAGTACTAGCGGGGGCTACAATGAGCAGTTCTTC. The encoded protein is CASSTSGGYNEQFF.

The rearrangement links TRBV7-9 to TRBJ2-1, with TRBD1 matching 8 bases. Germline V lookup: CDR1 SEHNR, CDR2 FQNEAQ (reference sequence). The CDR3 extends over 15 amino acids. The V gene end was trimmed by 4 bases and the J gene end by 14 bases; junction bases not matched to a gene: 16. Here the CDR3 reads CASSSGGGSGTGEFF. CDR3 sequence (DNA): TGTGCCAGCAGCTCAGGTGGGGGTTCCGGGACAGGCGAGTTCTTC.

The V call is TRBV27, the J call TRBJ2-1; 7 bases line up with TRBD1. Unmatched junction bases numbered 14, after V lost 5 bases and J lost 4 bases. Per germline, CDR1 MNHEY and CDR2 SMNVEV (reference sequence). The length of the CDR3 is 17 residues. CDR3 protein: CASSPDRERLYYNEQFF. The CDR3 DNA sequence: TGTGCCAGCAGTCCCGACAGGGAAAGGCTCTATTACAATGAGCAGTTCTTC.